This T cell receptor beta chain was documented in a study of cytomegalovirus exposure and HLA in healthy donors. The primer mix had 60 Vbeta and 13 Jbeta primers. How the authors handled the data: The count from a later analysis was 65 million to 90 million unique TCR beta chains, 9 million to 12 million of them shared. This table comes from immunoSEQ multiplex PCR, and its TCRdb copy is limited to in-frame clones, with some not included. That table supplies the V and J calls and clone size; D and trimming were determined from the DNA. The data contain fewer than 250,000 clones, more than 60% of them singletons. Study observations and caveats: Previous analysis showed most TCR beta V segments were productive about 87% or about 30% of the time. Association of a missense DCLRE1C variant with TCR beta V- and J-gene trimming was reported in a later analysis.

The V end was cut by 4 bases, the J end by 6 bases, with 8 bases between. This CDR3 has 12 residues. Per the germline V gene, CDR1 is SGHNT and CDR2 is YYREEE (reference sequence). As for this clone: Antigen specificity is unknown.

The sequence came from a man in his forties or fifties in good health and CMV-seronegative. This chain links TRBV5-4 with TRBJ2-1, with TRBD2 as a possible D gene (5 bases). Sequenced input: PBMCs. The CDR3 is CASSLGSNEQFF. The CDR3 DNA follows: TGTGCCAGCAGCCTTGGGAGCAATGAGCAGTTCTTC.